What follows describes a single T cell receptor (beta chain). The antigen is unknown. Primers for the PCR totalled 60 Vbeta and 13 Jbeta. Libraries were prepared by immunoSEQ multiplex PCR; TCRdb keeps only in-frame clonotypes and omits some of them. The sample gives approximately 53,000 clones, 65% to 80% of which show up once; roughly 9.2% is in the top ten. The CDR3 spans 13 residues. Deletions cut 1 base from V and 4 bases from J, with 7 bases between. Germline-derived CDR1 and CDR2 are SEHNR and FQNEAQ (reference sequence). The data derive from a study of cytomegalovirus exposure and HLA in healthy donors. Points from the study as a whole: With further analysis later on, most CMV-associated TCR beta chains appeared HLA-restricted. Testing in vitro showed a few CMV-associated chains specific for CMV antigens.

The rearrangement links TRBV7-9 to TRBJ1-2; D remains ambiguous. Sequenced material: PBMCs. This TCR came from a woman between 50 and 59 years old in good health and CMV-seronegative. DNA for the CDR3: TGTGCCAGCAGCTTAGTGACGGGCTATGGCTACACCTTC. Its protein product is CASSLVTGYGYTF.